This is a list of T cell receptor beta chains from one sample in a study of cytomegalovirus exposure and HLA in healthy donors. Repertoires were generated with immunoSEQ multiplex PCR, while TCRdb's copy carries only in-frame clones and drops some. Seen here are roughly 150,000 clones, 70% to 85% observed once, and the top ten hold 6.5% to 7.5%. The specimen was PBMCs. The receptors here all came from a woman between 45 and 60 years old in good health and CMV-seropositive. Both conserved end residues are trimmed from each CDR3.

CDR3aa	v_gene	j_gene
ASSLRQGRVEQY	TRBV5-1	TRBJ2-7
ASRRGADQETQY	TRBV6-6	TRBJ2-5
ASSDGRGGRADTQY	TRBV2	TRBJ2-3
ASSSGRDSSGYT	TRBV5-1	TRBJ1-2
AISVPLGGKGGYT	TRBV10-3	TRBJ1-2
ASSVRDRATGQPQH	TRBV19	TRBJ1-5
ASSIAGAVTDTQY	TRBV9	TRBJ2-3
ASSWTSFGLARNEQF	TRBV5-1	TRBJ2-1
ASSLSGTAEKLF	TRBV5-1	TRBJ1-4
ASSSQGIRQPQH	TRBV7-9	TRBJ1-5
ASSNRDYEPTGELF	TRBV7-8	TRBJ2-2
ASSTAGYT	TRBV9	TRBJ1-2
AWTPGQGGNIQY	TRBV30	TRBJ2-4
ASSLGQGLGNSNQPQH	TRBV7-9	TRBJ1-5
ASSPPERGIYNEQF	TRBV7-2	TRBJ2-1
ASSVGTANTEAF	TRBV7-6	TRBJ1-1
AWKTQGYGNTIY	TRBV30	TRBJ1-3
ASMVGTGNTEAF	TRBV11-2	TRBJ1-1
ASSESRQTTNYNEQF	TRBV10-1	TRBJ2-1
ASRTGKETQY	TRBV6-1	TRBJ2-5
ASSPGWTNEKLF	TRBV6-5	TRBJ1-4
ASSPDRVAEAF	TRBV18	TRBJ1-1
ASSSSGGAGELF	TRBV5-4	TRBJ2-2
ASSPGTLTYNEQF	TRBV19	TRBJ2-1
ASSPREAIEQPQH	TRBV4-1	TRBJ1-5
AQGGDRGEYGYT	TRBV30	TRBJ1-2
ASSSLQGKFNEQF	TRBV11-2	TRBJ2-1
ASSLIGQGPLNTEAF	TRBV7-9	TRBJ1-1
ASSQTAYNEQF	TRBV27	TRBJ2-1
ASSSQTPVGGYT	TRBV4-1	TRBJ1-2
ASSSAGTAIYEQY	TRBV27	TRBJ2-7
ASWDRDRYEQY	TRBV5-4	TRBJ2-7
ASSQGARGGNTIY	TRBV4-3	TRBJ1-3
ASSSDSGTGSSNQPQH	TRBV7-2	TRBJ1-5
ASKGAGGGIHTTLTEAF	TRBV19	TRBJ1-1
SVSGGAEQPQH	TRBV29-1	TRBJ1-5
AISSGKGPSYEQY	TRBV10-3	TRBJ2-7
AWSVHTGGNSPLH	TRBV30	TRBJ1-6
ASSLPAGMAEAF	TRBV7-9	TRBJ1-1
ASDLDSTDTQY	TRBV2	TRBJ2-3
SVEGQGEAYGYT	TRBV29-1	TRBJ1-2
ASSSGTSGGPYTQY	TRBV5-1	TRBJ2-3
ASSVLQTGGELF	TRBV9	TRBJ2-2
ASSDRDNYGYT	TRBV10-2	TRBJ1-2
ASSTEGRPQH	TRBV19	TRBJ1-5
ASSESQGRNQPQH	TRBV10-2	TRBJ1-5
ASIRVPGGTGELF	TRBV6-6	TRBJ2-2
ASSGSTGSGSPLH	TRBV9	TRBJ1-6
ASSLDRDSNQPQH	TRBV6-6	TRBJ1-5